This passage covers 23 T cell receptor beta chains from one sample sequenced in a study of CD8 T cells in ankylosing spondylitis. TCRdb redid the calling of the 5' RACE reads with MiXCR, one entry per CDR3 protein. The profile shows roughly 170,000 distinct CDR3 sequences, 9.8% of them singletons. Sequenced: blood, either unsorted or a sorted T cell fraction (not recorded which). Receptors were obtained from a female donor with ankylosing spondylitis or in good health (not recorded which).

This clonotype was found a few times. The J gene is TRBJ1-1, the V gene TRBV24-1; D not certain. The CDR3 contains 13 residues. Germline V lookup: CDR1 KGHDR, CDR2 SFDVKD. V dropped 4 bases and J dropped 6 bases, with 11 bases sitting between them. DNA for the CDR3: TGTGCCACCAGTGAAGAGGGCTCGGCTGAAGCTTTCTTT. As protein: CATSEEGSAEAFF.

This clonotype was observed a few times. This sequence joins TRBV27 and TRBJ2-7; D remains unclear. Germline V gene lookup returns CDR1 MNHEY and CDR2 SMNVEV (reference sequence). Trimming took 5 bases from V and 4 from J, leaving 12 bases between them. The CDR3 runs to 13 residues. The CDR3 bases are TGTGCCAGCAGTCACGGCGGTGGGTACGAGCAGTACTTC. This translates into CASSHGGGYEQYF.

This chain joins TRBV27 and TRBJ1-4; TRBD1 agrees at 8 bases. V lost 2 bases to trimming and J lost 7 bases; unmatched junction nucleotides: 6. Per the germline V gene, CDR1 is MNHEY and CDR2 is SMNVEV (reference sequence). The CDR3 spans 15 residues. This CDR3 reads CASSLGTGSGEKLFF. The CDR3 DNA reads TGTGCCAGCAGTTTAGGGACAGGTTCTGGTGAAAAACTGTTTTTT.

This clonotype was found a few times. The chain is built from TRBV20-1 and TRBJ2-1; 8 nucleotides line up with TRBD2. This CDR3 region has 14 residues. Germline V lookup: CDR1 DFQATT, CDR2 SNEGSKA (reference sequence). The CDR3 sequence: CGSITSGSYNEQFF. CDR3 DNA sequence: TGCGGGTCTATTACTAGCGGATCTTACAATGAGCAGTTCTTC.

This clonotype was seen ten or more times. The V and J genes are TRBV5-1 and TRBJ1-1, with D uncertain. CDR3 length: 13 amino acids. With 0 bases removed from V and 0 bases from J, the gap between germline ends came to 3 bases. Germline V CDR1 and CDR2: SGHRS, YFSETQ. The CDR3 coding sequence is TGCGCCAGCAGCTTGGATCTGAACACTGAAGCTTTCTTT. Translation gives CASSLDLNTEAFF.

In DNA form, the CDR3 reads TGTGCCAGCAGTTTTCTTCAGACGAACACCGGGGAGCTGTTTTTT. Encoded protein: CASSFLQTNTGELFF. The chain links TRBV28 to TRBJ2-2; D gene ambiguous. In germline, CDR1 is MDHEN, CDR2 SYDVKM. CDR3 length: 15 residues. Trimming shortened V by 3 bases and J by 0 bases, and 8 bases separated the two germline ends.

This clonotype has at least ten counts. This chain links TRBV12-3 or TRBV12-4 with TRBJ2-5; 10 nucleotides match TRBD1. Trimming cost V 5 bases and J 4 bases; bases outside gene matches: 4. This CDR3 comprises 14 residues. The CDR3 is CASSTTGGRETQYF. DNA for the CDR3: TGTGCCAGCAGTACGACAGGGGGCCGAGAGACCCAGTACTTC.

DNA for the CDR3: TGTGCCTGGAGTCCCCTAAACGGACCCCAGCATTTT. Its protein is CAWSPLNGPQHF. The chain recombines TRBV30 with TRBJ1-5; D uncertain. The CDR3 totals 12 residues. V lost 2 bases, J lost 10 bases, and 12 bases lay in between. Germline V gene lookup returns CDR1 GTSNPN and CDR2 SVGIG (reference sequence).

This chain links TRBV28 with TRBJ2-7; TRBD2 is a possible D gene (6 bases). There are 13 residues in the CDR3. V lost 5 bases to trimming and J lost 1 base, with 9 bases between them. Germline-derived CDR1 and CDR2 are MDHEN and SYDVKM. This chain's CDR3 is CASSGDWSYEQYF. For the CDR3, the DNA is TGTGCCAGCAGTGGGGACTGGTCCTACGAGCAGTACTTC.

This clonotype was found a few times. The chain links TRBV6-5 to TRBJ1-2; weak D call: TRBD1 (5 bases). The CDR3 is 12 amino acids. V was trimmed by 5 bases and J by 11 bases, leaving 15 bases between them. Germline assignment: CDR1 MNHEY and CDR2 SVGAGI. The CDR3: CASSLPGFGYTF. The CDR3 nucleotides are TGTGCCAGCAGTCTCCCAGGGTTTGGGTACACCTTC.

The chain employs TRBV28 and TRBJ1-3, with D hard to call. The CDR3 totals 17 residues. Looked up from germline, CDR1 is MDHEN and CDR2 is SYDVKM. V lost 2 bases, J lost 0 bases, and 14 bases lay in between. Written as DNA, the CDR3 is TGTGCCAGCAGTTTAATAGGCACAGCGTCCTCTGGAAACACCATATATTTT. Amino acid sequence: CASSLIGTASSGNTIYF.

The J gene is TRBJ1-1, the V gene TRBV12-3 or TRBV12-4; D not resolved. This CDR3 region has 13 residues. Between the trimmed V and J ends, which lost 2 bases and 0 bases, there was a span of 4 bases. The CDR3 region has the DNA TGTGCCAGCAGTTTATTCCTGAACACTGAAGCTTTCTTT. Amino acid sequence: CASSLFLNTEAFF.

This clonotype was detected ten times or more. J is TRBJ2-7 and V is TRBV2; TRBD2 aligns across 9 bases. Per germline, CDR1 SNHLY and CDR2 FYNNEI. CDR3 length: 18 residues. V lost 2 bases to trimming and J lost 2 bases; unmatched junction nucleotides: 13. The CDR3 region is CASSEYRAGGILTYEQYF. The CDR3 DNA reads as TGTGCCAGCAGTGAATATAGAGCGGGAGGAATTTTAACCTACGAGCAGTACTTC.

The rearrangement uses TRBV28 and TRBJ2-1, with D possibly called TRBD1 or TRBD2 (5 bases each). There are 13 residues in the CDR3. With 6 bases removed from V and 15 bases from J, the gap between germline ends came to 21 bases. CDR1 is MDHEN and CDR2 is SYDVKM in the germline V gene. The CDR3 loop is CASSLPLGTETFF. The CDR3 DNA reads as TGTGCCAGCAGCTTACCCTTGGGGACGGAAACGTTCTTC.

This clonotype was recorded a few times. The chain links TRBV18 to TRBJ1-1; D ambiguous. The CDR3 is made up of 17 amino acids. The V end lost 0 bases, the J end lost 0 bases, and 14 bases lay between the germline ends. CDR1 and CDR2 (germline): KGHSH, LQKENI. The CDR3 loop reads CASSPPGTLRMNTEAFF. The DNA of the CDR3 is TGTGCCAGCTCACCACCGGGCACATTAAGAATGAACACTGAAGCTTTCTTT.

In its sample, this clonotype was seen many times. The chain uses TRBV29-1 and TRBJ1-2; unclear D gene. Trimming left V 3 bases short and J 6 bases short, with 14 bases between. This CDR3 contains 13 residues. CDR1 and CDR2 from the germline V gene are SQVTM and ANQGSEA. CDR3 in DNA: TGCAGCGTTGAGCGGCGACCTCCCCATGGCTACACCTTC. It yields the protein CSVERRPPHGYTF.

The genes are TRBV5-6 and TRBJ2-3; maybe TRBD1 (5 bases). Germline values: CDR1 SGHDT, CDR2 YYEEEE. V shed 0 bases and J shed 0 bases, with 11 bases lying between them. The CDR3 spans 16 residues. The CDR3 coding sequence is TGTGCCAGCAGCTTGGGGGGCGGATTTAGCACAGATACGCAGTATTTT. It codes for CASSLGGGFSTDTQYF.

The rearrangement links TRBV20-1 to TRBJ1-5; TRBD1 agrees at 7 bases. CDR1 is DFQATT, CDR2 SNEGSKA, per germline (reference sequence). The V segment lost 6 bases and the J segment 4 bases; nucleotides outside the gene matches: 12. The CDR3 is 15 residues long. The CDR3 protein is CSAAHTTGKNQPQHF. In DNA, the CDR3 is TGCAGTGCCGCGCACACGACAGGGAAGAATCAGCCCCAGCATTTT.

This clonotype was detected many times. The chain employs TRBV10-3 and TRBJ2-3; 11 bases are shared with TRBD2. Looked up from germline, CDR1 is ENHRY and CDR2 is SYGVKD. V shed 2 bases, J shed 2 bases, and the junction held 3 bases outside the gene matches. The CDR3 loop spans 16 amino acids. In nucleotides, the CDR3 is TGTGCCATCAGTGAGGCGACTAGCGGGATCACAGATACGCAGTATTTT. It codes for CAISEATSGITDTQYF.

V usage is TRBV5-6 and J usage is TRBJ2-5; D unclear. Germline lookup yields CDR1 SGHDT and CDR2 YYEEEE. CDR3 length equals 13 residues. Trimming removed 9 bases from V and 6 bases from J, with 18 bases in between. CDR3 nucleotides: TGTGCCATGGGCCCCGGGCTCCCACAGACCCAGTACTTC. It encodes CAMGPGLPQTQYF.

This clonotype has a handful of counts. The chain employs TRBV6-2 or TRBV6-3 and TRBJ2-1; TRBD1 aligns across 8 bases. CDR3 size: 18 residues. J gave up 1 base and V 0 bases, and 8 bases lay outside the gene matches. Germline values: CDR1 MNHEY, CDR2 SVGEGT. CDR3 in DNA: TGTGCCAGCAGTTACTCGGAACAGGGGGGTAATTCCTACAATGAGCAGTTCTTC. Translation: CASSYSEQGGNSYNEQFF.

A few counts support this clonotype. The V and J genes are TRBV2 and TRBJ1-3; D is undetermined. The CDR3 has 10 amino acids. Deletions cut 6 bases from V and 4 bases from J, with 1 base between. CDR1 is SNHLY, CDR2 FYNNEI, per germline. CDR3 in DNA: TGTGCCAGCAGAGGAAACACCATATATTTT. Translated: CASRGNTIYF.

The sample holds a few counts of this clonotype. The rearrangement links TRBV12-3 or TRBV12-4 to TRBJ1-5; 12 bases fit TRBD1. Losses at the gene ends were 5 bases for V and 3 bases for J; bases not matched to a gene: 2. The CDR3 extends over 15 amino acids. The CDR3 loop reads CASSRDRGPNQPQHF. In DNA, the CDR3 is TGTGCCAGCAGTCGGGACAGGGGGCCCAATCAGCCCCAGCATTTT.